Listed below are T cell receptor beta chains from one sample, sequenced in a study of radiotherapy plus CTLA-4 blockade in lung cancer. Sequenced by immunoSEQ multiplex PCR; TCRdb stores in-frame clones only, minus some. Here the sample spans approximately 80,000 clones, 74% being singletons. The source was peripheral blood, collected from a patient treated with radiotherapy plus ipilimumab. The receptors derive from a human donor with non-small cell lung cancer whose response to radiotherapy plus ipilimumab could not be evaluated. CDR3s include the opening cysteine and the closing phenylalanine or tryptophan. The D gene is left open where the match is weak. Size values are once, few and many counts, or a class for expanded clones, and some rows have none.

abundance: .
j_gene: TRBJ2-7
d_gene: .
v_gene: TRBV7-9
CDR3aa: CASSHPTGPLEQYF
CDR3nt: TGTGCCAGCAGCCACCCGACAGGCCCCCTAGAGCAGTACTTC

abundance: few
j_gene: TRBJ1-3
d_gene: .
v_gene: TRBV9
CDR3aa: CASSPPAGNTIYF
CDR3nt: TGTGCCAGCAGCCCTCCGGCTGGAAACACCATATATTTT

abundance: .
j_gene: TRBJ2-5
d_gene: .
v_gene: TRBV11-3
CDR3aa: CASSFPTRSQETQYF
CDR3nt: TGTGCCAGCAGCTTTCCGACCAGGTCGCAAGAGACCCAGTACTTC

abundance: .
j_gene: TRBJ1-5
d_gene: .
v_gene: TRBV27
CDR3aa: CASSQGSNQPQHF
CDR3nt: TGTGCCAGCAGTCAGGGAAGCAATCAGCCCCAGCATTTT

abundance: few
j_gene: TRBJ1-2
d_gene: TRBD1
v_gene: TRBV30
CDR3aa: CAWSKGAYYGYTF
CDR3nt: TGTGCCTGGAGTAAGGGGGCTTACTATGGCTACACCTTC

abundance: .
j_gene: TRBJ2-7
d_gene: TRBD1
v_gene: TRBV18
CDR3aa: CASSPGTGEEQYF
CDR3nt: TGTGCCAGCTCACCCGGGACAGGGGAAGAGCAGTACTTC

abundance: once
j_gene: TRBJ2-1
d_gene: TRBD1
v_gene: TRBV28
CDR3aa: CASSFIQGTYNEQFF
CDR3nt: TGTGCCAGCAGTTTTATACAGGGGACCTACAATGAGCAGTTCTTC

abundance: .
j_gene: TRBJ1-2
d_gene: TRBD1
v_gene: TRBV5-4
CDR3aa: CASSSRDRLNYGYTF
CDR3nt: TGTGCCAGCAGCTCCCGGGACAGGTTAAACTATGGCTACACCTTC

abundance: .
j_gene: TRBJ2-1
d_gene: TRBD2
v_gene: TRBV7-6
CDR3aa: CASSLLTLAGGPTYNEQFF
CDR3nt: TGTGCCAGCAGCCTCCTAACACTAGCGGGAGGGCCCACATACAATGAGCAGTTCTTC

abundance: .
j_gene: TRBJ2-5
d_gene: .
v_gene: TRBV5-1
CDR3aa: CASSFSSGGETQYF
CDR3nt: TGCGCCAGCAGCTTCTCCAGCGGCGGAGAGACCCAGTACTTC

abundance: .
j_gene: TRBJ1-4
d_gene: .
v_gene: TRBV30
CDR3aa: CAWSAGDGNEKLFF
CDR3nt: TGTGCCTGGAGTGCGGGGGACGGGAATGAAAAACTGTTTTTT

abundance: .
j_gene: TRBJ2-5
d_gene: .
v_gene: TRBV6-5
CDR3aa: CASSQFPGGRETQYF
CDR3nt: TGTGCCAGCAGTCAGTTCCCCGGGGGACGAGAGACCCAGTACTTC

abundance: .
j_gene: TRBJ1-2
d_gene: .
v_gene: TRBV6-5
CDR3aa: CASSYSGSNYGYTF
CDR3nt: TGTGCCAGCAGTTACTCGGGCAGTAACTATGGCTACACCTTC

abundance: .
j_gene: TRBJ1-2
d_gene: TRBD1
v_gene: TRBV18
CDR3aa: CASSPPDRGHGYTF
CDR3nt: TGTGCCAGCTCACCACCGGACAGGGGGCATGGCTACACCTTC

abundance: .
j_gene: TRBJ1-2
d_gene: .
v_gene: TRBV18
CDR3aa: CASSAQGGYTF
CDR3nt: TGTGCCAGCTCAGCCCAGGGAGGCTACACCTTC

abundance: .
j_gene: TRBJ2-7
d_gene: TRBD2
v_gene: TRBV19
CDR3aa: CASSALAGGPYEQYF
CDR3nt: TGTGCCAGTAGTGCCTTAGCGGGAGGGCCGTACGAGCAGTACTTC

abundance: .
j_gene: TRBJ1-1
d_gene: .
v_gene: TRBV27
CDR3aa: CASSLFRNTEAFF
CDR3nt: TGTGCCAGCAGTTTATTCCGGAACACTGAAGCTTTCTTT

abundance: .
j_gene: TRBJ2-7
d_gene: TRBD1
v_gene: TRBV6-5
CDR3aa: CASRGQGLSSYEQYF
CDR3nt: TGTGCCAGCAGGGGACAGGGTTTAAGCTCCTACGAGCAGTACTTC

abundance: .
j_gene: TRBJ2-3
d_gene: .
v_gene: TRBV6-9
CDR3aa: CASSYQLGPADTQYF
CDR3nt: TGTGCCAGCAGTTATCAACTAGGACCGGCAGATACGCAGTATTTT

abundance: .
j_gene: TRBJ2-7
d_gene: .
v_gene: TRBV6-6
CDR3aa: CASSYISQASYEQYF
CDR3nt: TGTGCCAGCAGTTACATCTCTCAGGCCTCCTACGAGCAGTACTTC

abundance: .
j_gene: TRBJ1-1
d_gene: TRBD1
v_gene: TRBV11-3
CDR3aa: CASSQGGTGEAFF
CDR3nt: TGTGCCAGCAGCCAAGGAGGGACAGGGGAAGCTTTCTTT

abundance: .
j_gene: TRBJ2-1
d_gene: TRBD2
v_gene: TRBV7-9
CDR3aa: CASSLRSGRQNEQFF
CDR3nt: TGTGCCAGCAGCTTAAGGAGCGGGAGGCAGAATGAGCAGTTCTTC

abundance: .
j_gene: TRBJ1-6
d_gene: .
v_gene: TRBV19
CDR3aa: CASNSDSRLENSPLHF
CDR3nt: TGTGCCAGTAACTCGGACAGCCGCTTGGAAAATTCACCCCTCCACTTT

abundance: .
j_gene: TRBJ2-1
d_gene: .
v_gene: TRBV2
CDR3aa: CASSKRTGEEYNEQFF
CDR3nt: TGTGCCAGCAGTAAACGAACAGGGGAGGAGTACAATGAGCAGTTCTTC

abundance: .
j_gene: TRBJ1-1
d_gene: .
v_gene: TRBV14
CDR3aa: CASSQENSVNTEAFF
CDR3nt: TGTGCCAGCAGCCAAGAAAATTCGGTGAACACTGAAGCTTTCTTT

abundance: .
j_gene: TRBJ1-5
d_gene: TRBD1
v_gene: TRBV5-6
CDR3aa: CASSSDRGSQPQHF
CDR3nt: TGTGCCAGCAGCTCGGACAGGGGAAGTCAGCCCCAGCATTTT

abundance: .
j_gene: TRBJ1-4
d_gene: TRBD1
v_gene: TRBV25-1
CDR3aa: CASSARQGFNEKLFF
CDR3nt: TGTGCCAGCAGTGCGAGACAGGGGTTTAATGAAAAACTGTTTTTT

abundance: once
j_gene: TRBJ1-2
d_gene: .
v_gene: TRBV19
CDR3aa: CASSIGRAGGYTF
CDR3nt: TGTGCCAGTAGTATTGGCAGGGCCGGTGGCTACACCTTC

abundance: once
j_gene: TRBJ2-7
d_gene: TRBD2
v_gene: TRBV5-1
CDR3aa: CASSLVGLAGPSYEQYF
CDR3nt: TGCGCCAGCAGCTTGGTAGGACTAGCGGGGCCCTCCTACGAGCAGTACTTC

abundance: few
j_gene: TRBJ2-2
d_gene: .
v_gene: TRBV25-1
CDR3aa: CASSPAPFSGELFF
CDR3nt: TGTGCCAGCAGTCCTGCGCCCTTCTCCGGGGAGCTGTTTTTT

abundance: once
j_gene: TRBJ2-7
d_gene: .
v_gene: TRBV10-3
CDR3aa: CAISEKDFASYEQYF
CDR3nt: TGTGCCATCAGTGAGAAGGACTTTGCCTCCTACGAGCAGTACTTC

abundance: .
j_gene: TRBJ2-1
d_gene: TRBD1
v_gene: TRBV2
CDR3aa: CASSADRGHYNEQFF
CDR3nt: TGTGCCAGCAGTGCCGACAGGGGGCATTACAATGAGCAGTTCTTC

abundance: .
j_gene: TRBJ1-2
d_gene: .
v_gene: TRBV5-5
CDR3aa: CASSHGNTHNYGYTF
CDR3nt: TGTGCCAGCAGCCACGGGAACACCCATAACTATGGCTACACCTTC

abundance: .
j_gene: TRBJ2-2
d_gene: .
v_gene: TRBV18
CDR3aa: CASSPSAGATNTGELFF
CDR3nt: TGTGCCAGCTCACCATCTGCAGGGGCCACGAACACCGGGGAGCTGTTTTTT

abundance: .
j_gene: TRBJ2-3
d_gene: .
v_gene: TRBV29-1
CDR3aa: CSVDPRNTDTQYF
CDR3nt: TGCAGCGTTGATCCCAGAAACACAGATACGCAGTATTTT

abundance: once
j_gene: TRBJ1-2
d_gene: .
v_gene: TRBV4-2
CDR3aa: CASSQVPREDYGYTF
CDR3nt: TGTGCCAGCAGCCAAGTTCCCAGGGAGGACTATGGCTACACCTTC

abundance: medium-sized
j_gene: TRBJ2-7
d_gene: .
v_gene: TRBV10-3
CDR3aa: CAIGQSEQYF
CDR3nt: TGTGCCATCGGCCAAAGCGAGCAGTACTTC

abundance: .
j_gene: TRBJ1-1
d_gene: .
v_gene: TRBV5-4
CDR3aa: CASSSLGEGTEAFF
CDR3nt: TGTGCCAGCAGCTCCCTAGGGGAAGGCACTGAAGCTTTCTTT

abundance: .
j_gene: TRBJ1-2
d_gene: TRBD1
v_gene: TRBV27
CDR3aa: CASSLGGGPRGGYTF
CDR3nt: TGTGCCAGCAGCTTAGGGGGCGGACCCCGAGGTGGCTACACCTTC

abundance: few
j_gene: TRBJ2-1
d_gene: TRBD1
v_gene: TRBV30
CDR3aa: CAWRDRASHEQFF
CDR3nt: TGTGCCTGGAGGGACAGGGCTTCGCATGAGCAGTTCTTC

abundance: .
j_gene: TRBJ1-1
d_gene: .
v_gene: TRBV7-2
CDR3aa: CASSFPPSEAFF
CDR3nt: TGTGCCAGCAGCTTCCCCCCGTCTGAAGCTTTCTTT

abundance: .
j_gene: TRBJ2-7
d_gene: TRBD1
v_gene: TRBV5-5
CDR3aa: CASSQETGGRGEQYF
CDR3nt: TGTGCCAGCAGCCAGGAGACAGGGGGAAGGGGCGAGCAGTACTTC

abundance: .
j_gene: TRBJ1-1
d_gene: .
v_gene: TRBV19
CDR3aa: CASSIQDSPNTEAFF
CDR3nt: TGTGCCAGTAGTATTCAAGACAGCCCGAACACTGAAGCTTTCTTT

abundance: few
j_gene: TRBJ1-1
d_gene: .
v_gene: TRBV4-1
CDR3aa: CASSPHNQENTEAFF
CDR3nt: TGTGCCAGCAGCCCTCATAACCAGGAGAACACTGAAGCTTTCTTT

abundance: .
j_gene: TRBJ1-2
d_gene: .
v_gene: TRBV19
CDR3aa: CASSPGDYGYTF
CDR3nt: TGTGCCAGTAGTCCGGGAGACTATGGCTACACCTTC

abundance: .
j_gene: TRBJ1-5
d_gene: TRBD1
v_gene: TRBV5-6
CDR3aa: CASSLWDRIIGSNQPQHF
CDR3nt: TGTGCCAGCAGCCTATGGGACAGAATTATAGGGAGCAATCAGCCCCAGCATTTT

abundance: .
j_gene: TRBJ2-1
d_gene: TRBD2
v_gene: TRBV7-2
CDR3aa: CASSLGGGAFF
CDR3nt: TGTGCCAGCAGCTTAGGGGGAGGGGCGTTCTTC

abundance: .
j_gene: TRBJ1-2
d_gene: TRBD1
v_gene: TRBV7-6
CDR3aa: CASSDWTGGYTF
CDR3nt: TGTGCCAGCAGCGACTGGACAGGGGGCTACACCTTC

abundance: few
j_gene: TRBJ1-2
d_gene: .
v_gene: TRBV19
CDR3aa: CASREIQGYGYTF
CDR3nt: TGTGCCAGTAGGGAGATACAGGGCTATGGCTACACCTTC